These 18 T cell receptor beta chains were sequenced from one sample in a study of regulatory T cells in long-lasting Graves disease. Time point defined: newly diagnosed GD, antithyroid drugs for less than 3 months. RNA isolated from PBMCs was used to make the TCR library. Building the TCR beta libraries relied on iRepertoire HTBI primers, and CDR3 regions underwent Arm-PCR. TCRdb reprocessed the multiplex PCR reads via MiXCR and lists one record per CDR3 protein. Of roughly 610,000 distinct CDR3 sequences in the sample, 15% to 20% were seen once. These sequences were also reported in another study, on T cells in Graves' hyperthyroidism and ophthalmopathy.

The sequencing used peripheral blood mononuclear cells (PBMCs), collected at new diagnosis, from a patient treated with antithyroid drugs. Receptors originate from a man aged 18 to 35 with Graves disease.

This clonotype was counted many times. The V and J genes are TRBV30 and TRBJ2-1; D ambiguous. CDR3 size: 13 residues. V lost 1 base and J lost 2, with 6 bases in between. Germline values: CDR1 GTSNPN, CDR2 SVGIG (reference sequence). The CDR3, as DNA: TGTGCCTGGAGTGCGGAGACCTACAATGAGCAGTTCTTC. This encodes CAWSAETYNEQFF.

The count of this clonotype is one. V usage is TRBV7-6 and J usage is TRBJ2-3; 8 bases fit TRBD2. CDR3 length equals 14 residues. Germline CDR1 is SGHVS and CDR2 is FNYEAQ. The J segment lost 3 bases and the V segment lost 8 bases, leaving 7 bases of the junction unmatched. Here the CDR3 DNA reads TGTGCCAGCTCGGGACTAGTGGAGACAGATACGCAGTATTTT. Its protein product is CASSGLVETDTQYF.

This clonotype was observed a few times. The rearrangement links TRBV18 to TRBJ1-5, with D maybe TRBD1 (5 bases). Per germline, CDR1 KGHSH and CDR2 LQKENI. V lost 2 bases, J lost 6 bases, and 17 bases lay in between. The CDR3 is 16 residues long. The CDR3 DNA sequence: TGTGCCAGCTCACCATCAGGGCCAGATGCGGGTCAGCCCCAGCATTTT. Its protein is CASSPSGPDAGQPQHF.

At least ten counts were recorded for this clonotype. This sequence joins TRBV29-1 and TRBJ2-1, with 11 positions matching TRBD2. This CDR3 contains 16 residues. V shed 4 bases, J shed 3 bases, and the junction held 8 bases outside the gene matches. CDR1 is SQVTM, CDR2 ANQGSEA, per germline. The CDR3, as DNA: TGCAGCGTTGGGGGACTAGCGGCCTCAAGCTACAATGAGCAGTTCTTC. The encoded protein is CSVGGLAASSYNEQFF.

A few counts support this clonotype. The CDR3 DNA is TGTGCCAGCAGTTATCCACCGGGACAGGGTTTGGACGAGCAGTACTTC. Amino acid sequence: CASSYPPGQGLDEQYF. The genes are TRBV6-2 or TRBV6-3 and TRBJ2-7, with 9 nucleotides matching TRBD1. Germline assignment: CDR1 MNHEY and CDR2 SVGEGT. This CDR3 region has 16 residues. Trimming at V came to 3 bases and at J to 5 bases, leaving 11 bases not matched to a gene.

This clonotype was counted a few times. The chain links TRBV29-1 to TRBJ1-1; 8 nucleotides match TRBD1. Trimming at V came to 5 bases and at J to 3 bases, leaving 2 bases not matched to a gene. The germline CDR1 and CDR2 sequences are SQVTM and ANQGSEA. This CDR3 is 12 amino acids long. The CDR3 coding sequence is TGCAGCGTTAAACAGGGGGACACTGAAGCTTTCTTT. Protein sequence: CSVKQGDTEAFF. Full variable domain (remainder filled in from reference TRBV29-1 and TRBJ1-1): SAVISQKPSRDICQRGTSLTIQCQVDSQVTMMFWYRQQPGQSLTLIATANQGSEATYESGFVIDKFPISRPNLTFSTLTVSNMSPEDSSIYLCSVKQGDTEAFFGQGTRLTVV.

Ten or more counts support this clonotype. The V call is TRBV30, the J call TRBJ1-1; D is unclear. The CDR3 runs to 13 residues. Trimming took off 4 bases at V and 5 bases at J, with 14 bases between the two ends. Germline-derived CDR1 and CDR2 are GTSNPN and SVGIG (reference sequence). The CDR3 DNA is TGTGCCTGGACCTTGGGTCAAGGAACTGAAGCTTTCTTT. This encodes CAWTLGQGTEAFF.

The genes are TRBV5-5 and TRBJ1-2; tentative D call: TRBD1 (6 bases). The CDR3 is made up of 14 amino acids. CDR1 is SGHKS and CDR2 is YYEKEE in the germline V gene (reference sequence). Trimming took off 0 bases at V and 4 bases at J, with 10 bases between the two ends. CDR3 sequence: CASSLGGPAYGYTF. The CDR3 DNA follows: TGTGCCAGCAGCTTGGGGGGGCCTGCCTATGGCTACACCTTC.

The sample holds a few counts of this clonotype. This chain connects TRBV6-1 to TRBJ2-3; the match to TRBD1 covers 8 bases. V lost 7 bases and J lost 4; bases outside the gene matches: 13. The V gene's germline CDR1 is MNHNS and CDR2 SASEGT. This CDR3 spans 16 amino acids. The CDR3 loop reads CASNEIRTGWADTQYF. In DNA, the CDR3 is TGTGCCAGCAATGAGATAAGGACAGGGTGGGCAGATACGCAGTATTTT.

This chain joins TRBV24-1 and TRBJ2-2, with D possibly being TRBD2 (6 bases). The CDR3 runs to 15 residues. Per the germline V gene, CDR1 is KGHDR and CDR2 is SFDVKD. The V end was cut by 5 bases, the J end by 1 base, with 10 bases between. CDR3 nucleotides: TGTGCCACCAGTGCTTCGGGACTGAACACCGGGGAGCTGTTTTTT. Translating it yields CATSASGLNTGELFF.

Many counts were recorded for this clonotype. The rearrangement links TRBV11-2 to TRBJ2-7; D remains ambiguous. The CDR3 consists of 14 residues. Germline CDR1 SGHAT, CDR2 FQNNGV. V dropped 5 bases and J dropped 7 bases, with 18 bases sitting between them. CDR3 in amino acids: CASSTAWNLEEQYF. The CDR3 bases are TGTGCCAGCAGCACCGCGTGGAATCTAGAAGAGCAGTACTTC.

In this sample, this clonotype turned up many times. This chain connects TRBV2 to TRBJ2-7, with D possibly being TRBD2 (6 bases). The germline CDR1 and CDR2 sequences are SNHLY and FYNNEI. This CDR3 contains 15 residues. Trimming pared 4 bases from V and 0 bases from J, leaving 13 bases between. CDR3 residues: CASSGSPGVSYEQYF. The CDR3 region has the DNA TGTGCCAGCAGTGGATCTCCGGGGGTCTCCTACGAGCAGTACTTC.

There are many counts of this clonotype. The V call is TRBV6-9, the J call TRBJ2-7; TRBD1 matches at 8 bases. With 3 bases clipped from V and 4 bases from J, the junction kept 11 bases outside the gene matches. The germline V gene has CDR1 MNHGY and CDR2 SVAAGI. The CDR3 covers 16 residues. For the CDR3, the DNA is TGTGCCAGCAGTTACTCTTTCGGACAGGGAGGATACGAGCAGTACTTC. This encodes CASSYSFGQGGYEQYF.

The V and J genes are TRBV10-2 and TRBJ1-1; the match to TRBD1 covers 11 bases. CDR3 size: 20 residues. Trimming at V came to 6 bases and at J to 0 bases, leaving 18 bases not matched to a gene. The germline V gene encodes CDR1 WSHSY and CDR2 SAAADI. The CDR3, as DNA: TGCGCCAGCAGGCCCGGGACAGGGGGTAATCCGGTAAGATTGAACACTGAAGCTTTCTTT. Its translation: CASRPGTGGNPVRLNTEAFF.

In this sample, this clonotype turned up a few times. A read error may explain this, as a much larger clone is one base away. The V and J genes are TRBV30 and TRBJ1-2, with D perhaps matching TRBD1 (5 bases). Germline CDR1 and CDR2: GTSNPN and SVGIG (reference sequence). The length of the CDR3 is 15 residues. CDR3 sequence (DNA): TGTGCCTGGAGGACCTGGACAAGATCTAACTATGGCTACTCCTTC. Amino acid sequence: CAWRTWTRSNYGYSF. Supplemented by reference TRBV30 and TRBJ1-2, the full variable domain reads SQTIHQWPATLVQPVGSPLSLECTVEGTSNPNLYWYRQAAGRGLQLLFYSVGIGQISSEVPQNLSASRPQDRQFILSSKKLLLSDSGFYLCAWRTWTRSNYGYSFGSGTRLTVV.

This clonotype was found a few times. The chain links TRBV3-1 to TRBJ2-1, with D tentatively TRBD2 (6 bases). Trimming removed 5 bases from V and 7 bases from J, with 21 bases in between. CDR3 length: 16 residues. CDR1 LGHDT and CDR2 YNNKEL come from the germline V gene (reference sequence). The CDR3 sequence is CASSLETRDWRNEQFF. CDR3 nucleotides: TGTGCCAGCAGCTTGGAAACCCGGGACTGGAGAAATGAGCAGTTCTTC.

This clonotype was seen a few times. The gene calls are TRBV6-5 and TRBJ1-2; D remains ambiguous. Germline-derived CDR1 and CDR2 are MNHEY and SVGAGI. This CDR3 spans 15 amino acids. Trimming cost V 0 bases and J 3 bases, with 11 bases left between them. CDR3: CASSYSSVVDYGYTF. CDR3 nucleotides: TGTGCCAGCAGTTACTCCAGTGTAGTTGACTATGGCTACACCTTC.

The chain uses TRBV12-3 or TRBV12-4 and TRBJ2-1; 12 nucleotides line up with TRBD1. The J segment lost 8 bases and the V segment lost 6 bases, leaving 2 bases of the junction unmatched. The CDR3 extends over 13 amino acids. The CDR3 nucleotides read TGTGCCAGCAGGGGGACAGGGGGCTATGAGCAGTTCTTC. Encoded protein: CASRGTGGYEQFF.